This is a list of T cell receptor beta chains from one sample in a study of human T cells and chemical hapten exposure. TCRdb called the RACE reads again in MiXCR, with one record for every CDR3 protein. The sample lists 280,000 or so distinct CDR3 sequences; around 7.7% were seen once. This sample comprised whole blood, obtained in connection with sensitization to the hapten diphenylcyclopropenone (DPC). The receptors were sampled from a man younger than 30 with alopecia areata. Some clones in this sample may be carry-over from other donors' samples. Each CDR3 is given with its conserved first and last residue. Fields, in order: J gene, V gene, CDR3 length, CDR3 protein.

j_call: TRBJ2-5
v_call: TRBV15
cdr3_length: 13
cdr3_aa: CATNRDLRETQYF

j_call: TRBJ2-3
v_call: TRBV12-3/TRBV12-4
cdr3_length: 15
cdr3_aa: CASSSEQGGTDTQYF

j_call: TRBJ1-6
v_call: TRBV4-3
cdr3_length: 13
cdr3_aa: CASSQGKYSPLHF

j_call: TRBJ1-4
v_call: TRBV28
cdr3_length: 15
cdr3_aa: CASSAGRGANEKLFF

j_call: TRBJ2-7
v_call: TRBV20-1
cdr3_length: 12
cdr3_aa: CSATRQSYEQYF

j_call: TRBJ2-1
v_call: TRBV5-1
cdr3_length: 12
cdr3_aa: CASSLVDNEQFF

j_call: TRBJ1-5
v_call: TRBV20-1
cdr3_length: 14
cdr3_aa: CSAREGPGGQPQHF

j_call: TRBJ2-1
v_call: TRBV20-1
cdr3_length: 14
cdr3_aa: CSADSTSGYNEQFF

j_call: TRBJ2-3
v_call: TRBV12-3/TRBV12-4
cdr3_length: 14
cdr3_aa: CASSFGTGPDTQYF

j_call: TRBJ1-2
v_call: TRBV5-6
cdr3_length: 13
cdr3_aa: CASREQAYYGYTF

j_call: TRBJ2-3
v_call: TRBV7-2
cdr3_length: 15
cdr3_aa: CASSSWTGGTDTQYF

j_call: TRBJ2-1
v_call: TRBV3-1
cdr3_length: 15
cdr3_aa: CASSQATSSYNEQFF

j_call: TRBJ1-6
v_call: TRBV4-1
cdr3_length: 18
cdr3_aa: CASSQDRIGRSYNSPLHF

j_call: TRBJ2-7
v_call: TRBV5-4
cdr3_length: 14
cdr3_aa: CASSITGNRYEQYF

j_call: TRBJ1-6
v_call: TRBV7-2
cdr3_length: 15
cdr3_aa: CASSLYSDYNSPLHF

j_call: TRBJ1-3
v_call: TRBV7-2
cdr3_length: 15
cdr3_aa: CASSNTGGHGNTIYF

j_call: TRBJ2-7
v_call: TRBV7-9
cdr3_length: 16
cdr3_aa: CASRRGGTDLFYEQYF

j_call: TRBJ1-6
v_call: TRBV28
cdr3_length: 14
cdr3_aa: CASSLKRDNSPLHF

j_call: TRBJ2-5
v_call: TRBV7-2
cdr3_length: 14
cdr3_aa: CASSLSASQETQYF

j_call: TRBJ1-2
v_call: TRBV20-1
cdr3_length: 13
cdr3_aa: CSANPGAIDGYTF

j_call: TRBJ2-7
v_call: TRBV11-2
cdr3_length: 13
cdr3_aa: CASSQLSSYEQYF

j_call: TRBJ2-1
v_call: TRBV24-1
cdr3_length: 17
cdr3_aa: CATSDPKTSGGDNEQFF

j_call: TRBJ2-3
v_call: TRBV20-1
cdr3_length: 14
cdr3_aa: CSARSGQSTDTQYF

j_call: TRBJ2-1
v_call: TRBV12-3/TRBV12-4
cdr3_length: 15
cdr3_aa: CASSTGVVPVNEQFF

j_call: TRBJ2-5
v_call: TRBV9
cdr3_length: 15
cdr3_aa: CASSGGQLPSETQYF

j_call: TRBJ1-2
v_call: TRBV15
cdr3_length: 14
cdr3_aa: CATSRDLTGNGYTF

j_call: TRBJ1-1
v_call: TRBV7-8
cdr3_length: 13
cdr3_aa: CASSSQENTEAFF

j_call: TRBJ1-1
v_call: TRBV6-5
cdr3_length: 17
cdr3_aa: CATYDQSRGLSSAEAFF

j_call: TRBJ2-5
v_call: TRBV6-2/TRBV6-3
cdr3_length: 13
cdr3_aa: CASSYSNQETQYF

j_call: TRBJ1-3
v_call: TRBV6-5
cdr3_length: 14
cdr3_aa: CASKNRRSGNTIYF

j_call: TRBJ2-5
v_call: TRBV5-1
cdr3_length: 15
cdr3_aa: CASSLRFEREETQYF

j_call: TRBJ1-1
v_call: TRBV12-3/TRBV12-4
cdr3_length: 14
cdr3_aa: CASSLATGGAGAFF

j_call: TRBJ2-3
v_call: TRBV6-2/TRBV6-3
cdr3_length: 13
cdr3_aa: CASTLAGSDTQYF

j_call: TRBJ1-1
v_call: TRBV27
cdr3_length: 15
cdr3_aa: CASAQDPQINTEAFF

j_call: TRBJ1-2
v_call: TRBV6-2/TRBV6-3
cdr3_length: 15
cdr3_aa: CASSYGGQGAYGYTF

j_call: TRBJ1-6
v_call: TRBV27
cdr3_length: 16
cdr3_aa: CASSKPQGIYNSPLHF

j_call: TRBJ2-6
v_call: TRBV15
cdr3_length: 16
cdr3_aa: CATSKPGQAGANVLTF